This TCR beta chain was profiled in a study of OX40 agonist ivuxolimab in advanced cancers. The study, taken as a whole, reports: At 0.1 to 3.0 mg/kg, CD4+ and CD8+ blood T cells expanded clonally by week 6.

Germline V gene data show CDR1 as KGHSH and CDR2 as LQKENI. The ends were cut back, 10 bases at V and 8 bases at J, with 11 bases in the middle. CDR3 length equals 11 residues. TCRdb's copy holds only in-frame clones and misses some; the assay was immunoSEQ multiplex PCR. The sample has over 15,000 clones; more than 60% are singletons. This clone has just a few counts. The antigen remains unidentified. The receptor's source is an adult with an advanced solid tumor such as melanoma, head and neck, liver or kidney cancer. The chain employs TRBV18 and TRBJ1-4, with D hard to call. The specimen comprised CD4+ or CD8+ T cells sorted from blood, sampled in a trial of the OX40 agonist ivuxolimab. The DNA for the CDR3 is TGTGCCACTTCGACAAGGGAAAAACTGTTTTTT. It encodes CATSTREKLFF.